The 5 T cell receptor beta chains listed next were all sequenced from one sample in a study of control samples from healthy donors and cancer patients. Profiled with immunoSEQ multiplex PCR; TCRdb holds only in-frame clones, not every one. Of 79,000 or so clones listed, 85% to 90% are singletons. Sequences were obtained from PBMCs. These receptors came from a woman aged 45-65 years with colorectal cancer.

The chain uses TRBV18 and TRBJ1-1; D remains unclear. Trimming shortened V by 6 bases and J by 1 base, and 9 bases separated the two germline ends. The CDR3 runs to 13 residues. Germline loops: CDR1 KGHSH, CDR2 LQKENI. The chain's CDR3 is CASSTGGNTEAFF. CDR3 in DNA: TGTGCCAGCTCTACCGGTGGGAACACTGAAGCTTTCTTT.

The chain couples TRBV10-3 to TRBJ1-1, with D maybe TRBD1 (6 bases). Trimming removed 2 bases at V and 0 bases at J, with 10 bases between. The germline gives CDR1 ENHRY, CDR2 SYGVKD. The CDR3 contains 15 residues. The CDR3 spells CAISERGDLNTEAFF. For the CDR3, the DNA is TGTGCCATCAGTGAGAGGGGGGACCTGAACACTGAAGCTTTCTTT.

The chain couples TRBV6-1 to TRBJ2-6, with unresolved D. V shed 1 base and J shed 0 bases, with 7 bases lying between them. CDR3 length equals 16 residues. Looked up from germline, CDR1 is MNHNS and CDR2 is SASEGT. This chain's CDR3 is CASSEVRTSGANVLTF. CDR3 DNA sequence: TGTGCCAGCAGTGAAGTGCGGACCTCTGGGGCCAACGTCCTGACTTTC.

V and J are TRBV29-1 and TRBJ2-2, with 12 bases lining up with TRBD2. With 7 bases clipped from V and 5 bases from J, the junction kept 2 bases outside the gene matches. The V gene's germline CDR1 is SQVTM and CDR2 ANQGSEA. The CDR3 sequence is 13 residues long. CDR3 sequence (DNA): TGCAGCGCCGGGACTAGCGGGACCGGGGAGCTGTTTTTT. Its protein is CSAGTSGTGELFF.

The chain links TRBV7-9 to TRBJ2-4; D is perhaps TRBD1 or TRBD2 (5 bases each). Looked up from germline, CDR1 is SEHNR and CDR2 is FQNEAQ (reference sequence). The CDR3 runs 17 residues. The V end lost 1 base, the J end lost 4 bases, and 17 bases lay between the germline ends. The CDR3: CASSLVVSGRRKNIQYF. The CDR3 nucleotides read TGTGCCAGCAGCTTAGTGGTTTCAGGGAGAAGAAAAAACATTCAGTACTTC.